The entry below describes one TCR beta chain. This sample is part of a study of blood T cell repertoires in COVID-19. Study details: Collection of acute and convalescent COVID-19 samples took place in the United States, Italy and Spain. PBMCs, B-cell-depleted T cells, or T cells were the source of the cDNA or gDNA that made up the material.

Sequenced by immunoSEQ multiplex PCR; TCRdb stores in-frame clones only, minus some. This repertoire shows about 120,000 clones, over 75% found once; its top ten account for 3% to 5%. This clonotype originated in a man aged 55 to 70 with acute or convalescent COVID-19. Sequenced: peripheral blood.

CDR3 loop: CASSGGGNQPQHF. In DNA form, the CDR3 reads TGTGCCAGCAGCGGCGGGGGCAATCAGCCCCAGCATTTT. The rearrangement uses TRBV6-4 and TRBJ1-5; D gene unclear. Germline V gives CDR1 MRHNA, CDR2 SNTAGT. This CDR3 comprises 13 residues. Trimming removed 6 bases from V and 2 bases from J, with 8 bases in between.